This T cell receptor (beta chain) appears in the sequencing data of a study of beta chain features in type 1 diabetes. As every portion of the isolated RNA was reverse transcribed, the sequencing read expressed TCRB transcripts. Generated by immunoSEQ multiplex PCR, the TCRdb table keeps only in-frame clones and is missing some. In the table there are 110,000 to 150,000 clones, about a tenth of which are singletons. Germline V gives CDR1 LGHNA, CDR2 YNFKEQ. This CDR3 has 14 amino acids. With 4 bases removed from V and 1 base from J, the gap between germline ends came to 11 bases. As regards this clone: Its antigen is as yet unknown.

Study-wide points: More deletions and fewer insertions at VDJ junctions were found in patients with type 1 diabetes. High-TCR-expressing cells could be over-represented by cDNA sequencing.

The rearrangement joins TRBV4-2 to TRBJ2-7; D ambiguous. The material sequenced was central memory CD4+ T cells from blood. This sequence was found in a man aged 18 to 29 in good health. The CDR3 loop reads CASSRFASSYEQYF. CDR3 bases: TGTGCCAGCAGCCGCTTTGCCAGTTCCTACGAGCAGTACTTC.